These 11 T cell receptor beta chains came from one sample sequenced in a study of cytomegalovirus exposure and HLA in healthy donors (dated by TCRdb to the late 2010s). The receptor library was made with the immunoSEQ multiplex PCR assay. A mixture of 60 forward primers for TCR Vbeta segments and 13 reverse primers for TCR Jbeta segments was used in the multiplex PCR. TCRdb took this table from immuneACCESS and kept in-frame rearrangements with V and J called. Such tables lack part of the clones; where checked against another copy, unresolved V genes explain under half of the gap, and the rest is unexplained. The sample yields 150,000 to 200,000 clones; roughly 82% were counted once. The top ten constitute approximately 1.5% of the sample. The sample consisted of PBMCs. The source is a girl under 18 in good health and CMV-seropositive.

V gene TRBV7-6 combines with J gene TRBJ1-1, with TRBD1 matching 7 bases. Per the germline V gene, CDR1 is SGHVS and CDR2 is FNYEAQ. V dropped 5 bases and J dropped 1; count of bases not matched to a gene: 7. The CDR3 is 15 amino acids. The CDR3 sequence: CASSGDRETNTEAFF. CDR3 coding DNA: TGTGCCAGCAGCGGCGACAGGGAGACGAACACTGAAGCTTTCTTT.

The chain carries TRBV5-1 and TRBJ2-1; D is undetermined. Trimming shortened V by 2 bases and J by 8 bases, and 11 bases separated the two germline ends. The CDR3 extends over 13 amino acids. Germline V gene sequence: CDR1 SGHRS, CDR2 YFSETQ. This CDR3 reads CASSFELGHEQFF. The CDR3 DNA follows: TGCGCCAGCAGCTTTGAGTTGGGCCATGAGCAGTTCTTC.

The chain uses TRBV4-1 and TRBJ2-7, with 13 bases lining up with TRBD2. Germline loops: CDR1 MGHRA, CDR2 YSYEKL. CDR3 length equals 18 residues. Trimming at V came to 4 bases and at J to 4 bases, leaving 13 bases not matched to a gene. The CDR3 bases are TGCGCCAGCAGCCCATGGACTAGCGGGAGTTTAAGATGGTACGAGCAGTACTTC. It is translated as CASSPWTSGSLRWYEQYF.

This clone was counted only a few times. Additional DNA sequences in this sample encode the identical CDR3. The chain recombines TRBV4-3 with TRBJ2-1; 8 nucleotides line up with TRBD2. J gave up 5 bases and V 3 bases, and 12 bases lay outside the gene matches. This CDR3 region has 17 residues. From germline, CDR1 is LGHNA and CDR2 YSLEER. CDR3 in amino acids: CASSQSSGGTIHNEQFF. Written as DNA, the CDR3 is TGCGCCAGCAGCCAGTCCTCGGGAGGGACGATCCACAATGAGCAGTTCTTC.

The chain uses TRBV29-1 and TRBJ2-2, with TRBD2 matching over 7 bases. This CDR3 is built from 16 residues. Germline lookup yields CDR1 SQVTM and CDR2 ANQGSEA. V lost 7 bases and J lost 3; bases outside the gene matches: 14. The DNA for the CDR3 is TGCAGCGCCGGGGAGGGAGGGCTTTGGGACACCGGGGAGCTGTTTTTT. Protein: CSAGEGGLWDTGELFF.

This clone was found a few times. This rearrangement joins TRBV7-2 to TRBJ1-2; 8 nucleotides line up with TRBD1. V shed 4 bases and J 0 bases; nucleotides not matched to a gene: 4. The CDR3 sequence is 15 residues long. CDR1 is SGHTA and CDR2 is FQGNSA in the germline V gene. This CDR3 is CASSSYRGSNYGYTF. The CDR3 coding sequence is TGTGCCAGCAGCTCATACAGGGGGTCTAACTATGGCTACACCTTC. Full variable domain (outside the CDR3, taken from reference TRBV7-2 and TRBJ1-2): GAGVSQSPSNKVTEKGKDVELRCDPISGHTALYWYRQSLGQGLEFLIYFQGNSAPDKSGLPSDRFSAERTGGSVSTLTIQRTQQEDSAVYLCASSSYRGSNYGYTFGSGTRLTVV.

J is TRBJ2-1 and V is TRBV7-3; 7 bases fit TRBD1. Germline V gene sequence: CDR1 SGHTA, CDR2 FQGTGA. The CDR3 has 15 residues. Trimming cost V 6 bases and J 6 bases; bases outside gene matches: 11. This chain's CDR3 is CASRARDRLPNEQFF. CDR3 in DNA: TGTGCCAGCAGAGCCCGGGACAGACTACCCAATGAGCAGTTCTTC.

J is TRBJ1-1 and V is TRBV7-9; D not certain. Deletions cut 2 bases from V and 10 bases from J, with 11 bases between. CDR1 and CDR2 (germline): SEHNR, FQNEAQ (reference sequence). The CDR3 is 12 amino acids. CDR3 residues: CASSLSRGIAFF. CDR3 nucleotides: TGTGCCAGCAGCTTATCTCGGGGAATAGCTTTCTTT.

The V and J genes are TRBV28 and TRBJ2-7; D is unresolved. Trimming took 4 bases from V and 4 from J, leaving 11 bases between them. The CDR3 loop spans 13 amino acids. CDR1 is MDHEN and CDR2 is SYDVKM in the germline V gene. The CDR3 region has the DNA TGTGCCAGCAGTTCAACTAATACTTACGAGCAGTACTTC. Protein sequence: CASSSTNTYEQYF. Supplemented by reference TRBV28 and TRBJ2-7, the full variable domain reads DVKVTQSSRYLVKRTGEKVFLECVQDMDHENMFWYRQDPGLGLRLIYFSYDVKMKEKGDIPEGYSVSREKKERFSLILESASTNQTSMYLCASSSTNTYEQYFGPGTRLTVT.

This clone showed up just a few times. The V call is TRBV7-9, the J call TRBJ2-3; TRBD1 might be the D (6 bases). From germline, CDR1 is SEHNR and CDR2 FQNEAQ (reference sequence). The CDR3 has 14 residues. V lost 5 bases to trimming and J lost 2 bases, with 11 bases between them. CDR3 residues: CASSTGTPTDTQYF. In nucleotides, the CDR3 is TGTGCCAGCAGCACGGGGACACCCACAGATACGCAGTATTTT.

The gene calls are TRBV7-3 and TRBJ1-1; 9 bases match TRBD1. Germline CDR1 and CDR2: SGHTA and FQGTGA. The CDR3 covers 13 residues. V trimming: 1 base; J trimming: 12 bases; junction bases outside the gene matches: 6. The CDR3 nucleotides read TGTGCCAGCAGCTTAAGGGGGGACAGGGAGACTTTCTTT. Amino acid sequence: CASSLRGDRETFF.